The 18 T cell receptor beta chains reported below all come from one sample, sequenced in a study of OX40 agonist ivuxolimab in advanced cancers. The method behind the library was the immunoSEQ multiplex PCR assay. TCRdb took over this immuneACCESS table, retaining in-frame rearrangements with V and J assigned. Such tables are incomplete; in checked studies, under half of the missing clones stem from an unresolved V gene, and the remainder is unexplained. In all, the sample holds tens of thousands of clones, and 90% to 95% of those were seen once. Around 2% of the sample rests with the top ten. The sample was CD4+ or CD8+ T cells sorted from blood, taken in a trial of the OX40 agonist ivuxolimab. These receptors were obtained from an adult with an advanced solid tumor such as melanoma, head and neck, liver or kidney cancer.

The chain is built from TRBV4-2 and TRBJ2-5; 7 positions agree with TRBD2. CDR1 is LGHNA and CDR2 is YNFKEQ in the germline V gene. Trimming took 0 bases from V and 1 from J; bases not matched to a gene: 2. The CDR3 length is 15 residues. DNA of the CDR3: TGTGCCAGCAGCCAAGATCCTAGCGGCCAAGAGACCCAGTACTTC. Translating it yields CASSQDPSGQETQYF.

The genes are TRBV5-1 and TRBJ2-7; 9 positions agree with TRBD1. With V trimmed by 4 bases and J by 7 bases, 6 bases remained unmatched. Germline V lookup: CDR1 SGHRS, CDR2 YFSETQ. This CDR3 has 13 amino acids. The CDR3 reads CASSPPDRGEQYF. CDR3 DNA: TGCGCCAGCAGCCCCCCGGACAGGGGTGAGCAGTACTTC.

In its sample, this clone was seen once. The chain combines TRBV12-5 with TRBJ2-2; 7 positions match TRBD1. The CDR3 spans 17 residues. Germline CDR1 is LGHNT and CDR2 is FRNRAP. V lost 0 bases, J lost 8 bases, and 12 bases stayed unmatched. The CDR3 here is CASGLVFNLRGPGELFF. The CDR3 nucleotides read TGTGCTAGTGGTTTGGTATTTAATCTGAGGGGGCCTGGGGAGCTGTTTTTT.

The chain carries TRBV5-4 and TRBJ2-3, with D unresolved. The CDR3 length is 15 residues. CDR1 and CDR2 from the germline V gene are SGHNT and YYREEE (reference sequence). Trimming pared 5 bases from V and 1 base from J, leaving 14 bases between. The CDR3 DNA sequence: TGTGCCAGCAGTCCCGGAGCGCCCGGCACAGATACGCAGTATTTT. Translated, it gives CASSPGAPGTDTQYF. The full variable domain, its missing parts supplied by reference TRBV5-4 and TRBJ2-3, is ETGVTQSPTHLIKTRGQQVTLRCSSQSGHNTVSWYQQALGQGPQFIFQYYREEENGRGNFPPRFSGLQFPNYSSELNVNALELDDSALYLCASSPGAPGTDTQYFGPGTRLTVL.

The V gene is TRBV2, the J gene TRBJ1-5, with 7 bases matching TRBD1. After removal of 9 bases from V and 4 bases from J, the junction contained 12 bases not matched to a gene. The length of the CDR3 is 15 residues. Germline V lookup: CDR1 SNHLY, CDR2 FYNNEI. CDR3 coding DNA: TGTGCCAGTGATAATTCCAGGGGGGGGAATCAGCCCCAGCATTTT. Protein product: CASDNSRGGNQPQHF.

The rearrangement joins TRBV30 to TRBJ1-3; D unresolved. The ends were cut back, 0 bases at V and 4 bases at J, with 4 bases in the middle. The CDR3 runs to 12 residues. The V gene's germline CDR1 is GTSNPN and CDR2 SVGIG (reference sequence). CDR3 protein: CAWSVGGNTIYF. CDR3 in DNA: TGTGCCTGGAGTGTTGGGGGAAACACCATATATTTT.

The V and J genes are TRBV6-5 and TRBJ1-1; D not resolved. Germline loops: CDR1 MNHEY, CDR2 SVGAGI. CDR3 length equals 14 residues. Trimming left V 2 bases short and J 4 bases short, with 11 bases between. The CDR3, as DNA: TGTGCCAGCAGTTACCAAGAGGGATTCACTGAAGCTTTCTTT. Translation: CASSYQEGFTEAFF.

The V call is TRBV7-2, the J call TRBJ1-2; 11 nucleotides agree with TRBD1. V lost 2 bases and J lost 6; bases outside the gene matches: 5. CDR1 is SGHTA and CDR2 is FQGNSA in the germline V gene. CDR3 length equals 15 residues. In DNA form, the CDR3 reads TGTGCCAGCAGCTTAAGAAGGACAGGGGGCCATGGCTACACCTTC. This codes for CASSLRRTGGHGYTF.

The V gene is TRBV5-6, the J gene TRBJ2-7; D might be TRBD1 (7 bases). CDR3 length: 15 residues. Germline V gene sequence: CDR1 SGHDT, CDR2 YYEEEE. Trimming stripped 0 bases from V and 1 base from J, with 11 bases between. The CDR3 spells CASSLEGAGSYEQYF. The CDR3 DNA reads TGTGCCAGCAGCTTGGAGGGGGCGGGGTCCTACGAGCAGTACTTC.

This chain connects TRBV29-1 to TRBJ2-3; D might be TRBD1 or TRBD2, each matching 5 bases. This CDR3 spans 12 amino acids. Trimming took off 4 bases at V and 4 bases at J, with 9 bases between the two ends. Germline V gene lookup returns CDR1 SQVTM and CDR2 ANQGSEA. The CDR3 DNA follows: TGCAGCGTTGTAGGGACGGCAGATACGCAGTATTTT. This gives the protein CSVVGTADTQYF.

In this sample, this clone turned up once. This rearrangement joins TRBV5-1 to TRBJ2-1; the D gene is possibly TRBD1 (5 bases). Germline V lookup: CDR1 SGHRS, CDR2 YFSETQ. The CDR3 extends over 13 amino acids. V was trimmed by 4 bases and J by 4 bases, leaving 9 bases between them. The CDR3 DNA follows: TGCGCCAGCAGCATTGACAGTTACAATGAGCAGTTCTTC. Translating gives CASSIDSYNEQFF.

The CDR3 loop reads CASSLRGPGETQYF. CDR3 DNA sequence: TGCGCCAGCAGCTTGCGGGGTCCGGGTGAGACCCAGTACTTC. The rearrangement uses TRBV5-1 and TRBJ2-5; D possibly corresponds to TRBD2 (5 bases). The CDR3 is made up of 14 amino acids. The ends were cut back, 1 base at V and 5 bases at J, with 12 bases in the middle. The germline V gene has CDR1 SGHRS and CDR2 YFSETQ.

The gene calls are TRBV7-9 and TRBJ2-7; 8 nucleotides align to TRBD2. V lost 3 bases to trimming and J lost 5 bases; unmatched junction nucleotides: 9. This CDR3 region has 15 residues. Germline CDR1 is SEHNR and CDR2 is FQNEAQ (reference sequence). CDR3 protein: CASSLAGTSSDEQYF. CDR3 coding DNA: TGTGCCAGCAGCTTGGCCGGGACTAGTAGCGACGAGCAGTACTTC.

This clone was recorded once. The V call is TRBV7-9, the J call TRBJ2-2; possible D gene TRBD1, 5 bases. Trimming pared 5 bases from V and 4 bases from J, leaving 23 bases between. From germline, CDR1 is SEHNR and CDR2 FQNEAQ (reference sequence). The CDR3 totals 18 residues. CDR3 in amino acids: CASSQKSGKPLSTGELFF. The CDR3 region has the DNA TGTGCCAGCAGCCAGAAATCAGGGAAACCCCTCTCCACCGGGGAGCTGTTTTTT.

The V and J genes are TRBV28 and TRBJ2-5; 13 bases align to TRBD2. Germline CDR1 is MDHEN and CDR2 is SYDVKM. The CDR3 contains 15 residues. Trimming cost V 5 bases and J 2 bases; bases outside gene matches: 2. The CDR3 nucleotides read TGTGCCAGCAGTCCGGGACTAGCGGGACAAGAGACCCAGTACTTC. Translated, it gives CASSPGLAGQETQYF. The full variable domain, its missing parts supplied by reference TRBV28 and TRBJ2-5, is DVKVTQSSRYLVKRTGEKVFLECVQDMDHENMFWYRQDPGLGLRLIYFSYDVKMKEKGDIPEGYSVSREKKERFSLILESASTNQTSMYLCASSPGLAGQETQYFGPGTRLLVL.

The chain uses TRBV10-3 and TRBJ1-5; D might be TRBD1 (5 bases). CDR1 is ENHRY and CDR2 is SYGVKD in the germline V gene. V was clipped by 0 bases and J by 6 bases, with 9 bases between them. This CDR3 contains 14 residues. Written as DNA, the CDR3 is TGTGCCATCAGTGAGTCGACTCAGGGTCAGCCCCAGCATTTT. It codes for CAISESTQGQPQHF.

This clone was seen only a few times. The rearrangement uses TRBV19 and TRBJ2-2; D possibly corresponds to TRBD2 (6 bases). This CDR3 is built from 13 residues. CDR1 is LNHDA and CDR2 is SQIVND in the germline V gene (reference sequence). Trimming pared 11 bases from V and 1 base from J, leaving 11 bases between. The CDR3 region is CACGTGNTGELFF. In nucleotides, the CDR3 is TGTGCCTGCGGGACGGGGAACACCGGGGAGCTGTTTTTT.

The chain combines TRBV28 with TRBJ1-1, with D unresolved. The CDR3 covers 13 residues. V shed 6 bases and J shed 5 bases, with 13 bases lying between them. Germline CDR1 and CDR2: MDHEN and SYDVKM. The DNA of the CDR3 is TGTGCCAGCAGGGAGGCAGCAAAGACTGAAGCTTTCTTT. Translating gives CASREAAKTEAFF.